The 5 T cell receptor beta chains below come from one sample, sequenced in a study of T cells expressing NK-cell markers. For each CDR3 protein, TCRdb gives one entry from its re-call of the 5' RACE reads, without DNA. This sample's table reports 550,000 or so distinct CDR3 sequences. The sample was blood T cells: a sorted CD56 or NKG2C T cell subset, CD4+ or CD8+ T cells, or bulk PBMC T cells (not recorded which). The receptor source for this set is a young man in good health.

The chain joins TRBV20-1 to TRBJ1-2. Per the germline V gene, CDR1 is DFQATT and CDR2 is SNEGSKA (reference sequence). This CDR3 has 11 amino acids. The CDR3 region is CSARGSDGYTF.

The chain combines TRBV4-3 with TRBJ2-4; the D call of TRBD1 rests on TCRdb alone, since no DNA is present to check it. CDR3 length: 17 amino acids. The germline gives CDR1 LGHNA, CDR2 YSLEER. The CDR3 sequence is CASSQEEGALAKNIQYF.

The J gene is TRBJ2-1, the V gene TRBV5-6; TCRdb indicates TRBD2, and absent DNA this call remains unverified. The CDR3 is 16 residues long. Germline-derived CDR1 and CDR2 are SGHDT and YYEEEE. CDR3 region: CASSFPGLASYNEQFF.

This sequence joins TRBV15 and TRBJ2-4; TCRdb reports TRBD1, a call that lacks DNA to check it against. The germline CDR1 and CDR2 sequences are LNHNV and YYDKDF (reference sequence). This CDR3 is 13 amino acids long. The CDR3 is CATMGVAKNIQYF.

CDR3 in amino acids: CASSDIVSGANVLTF. The chain joins TRBV25-1 to TRBJ2-6. CDR3 length: 15 residues. Germline CDR1 is MGHDK and CDR2 is SYGVNS.